Reported below is one T cell receptor beta chain. What it binds is not known. Tumor samples were taken before definitive surgery or chemotherapy. Clones were read by immunoSEQ multiplex PCR, and TCRdb kept only the in-frame ones, dropping some. The repertoire has 30,000 to 40,000 clones, 79% of them found once; the top ten carry about 3%. The sample is drawn from a study of high-grade serous ovarian cancer treatment subgroups. V shed 5 bases and J shed 6 bases, with 20 bases lying between them. Germline V gene data show CDR1 as SEHNR and CDR2 as FQNEAQ (reference sequence). The CDR3 consists of 16 residues. Study outcomes and limitations: Repertoire similarity ranged roughly 0.11 to 0.85 between tumors of one patient.

The TCR originated in a human donor with high-grade serous ovarian cancer. V usage is TRBV7-9 and J usage is TRBJ2-1; D tentatively reads TRBD1 or TRBD2 (6 bases each). Sequenced material: tumor tissue. Written as DNA, the CDR3 is TGTGCCAGCAGCATGCTGGGGTCAGAGGGGGGCAATGAGCAGTTCTTC. Translation: CASSMLGSEGGNEQFF.